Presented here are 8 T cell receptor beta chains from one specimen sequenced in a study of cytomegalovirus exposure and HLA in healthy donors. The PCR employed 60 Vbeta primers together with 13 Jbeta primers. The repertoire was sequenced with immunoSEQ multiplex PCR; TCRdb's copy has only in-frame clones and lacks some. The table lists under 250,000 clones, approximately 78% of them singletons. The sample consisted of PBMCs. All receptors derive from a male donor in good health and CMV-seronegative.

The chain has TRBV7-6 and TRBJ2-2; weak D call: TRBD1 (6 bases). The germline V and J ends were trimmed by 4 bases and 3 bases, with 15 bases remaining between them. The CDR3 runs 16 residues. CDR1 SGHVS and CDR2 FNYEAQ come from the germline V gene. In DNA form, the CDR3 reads TGTGCCAGCAGCTCTTCTCCCAGGGGTGACACCGGGGAGCTGTTTTTT. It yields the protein CASSSSPRGDTGELFF.

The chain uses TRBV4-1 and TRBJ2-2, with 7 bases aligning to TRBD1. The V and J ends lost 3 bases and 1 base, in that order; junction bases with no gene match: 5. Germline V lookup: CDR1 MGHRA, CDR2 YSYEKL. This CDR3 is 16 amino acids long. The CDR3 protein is CASSHRQGRNTGELFF. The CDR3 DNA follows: TGCGCCAGCAGCCATAGACAGGGAAGGAACACCGGGGAGCTGTTTTTT.

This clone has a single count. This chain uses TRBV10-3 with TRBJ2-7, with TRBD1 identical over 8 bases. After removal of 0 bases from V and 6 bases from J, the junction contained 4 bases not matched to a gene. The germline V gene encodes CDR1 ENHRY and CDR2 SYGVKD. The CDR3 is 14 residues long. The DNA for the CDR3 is TGTGCCATCAGTGAGTCGGAACAGGGGGGCGAGCAGTACTTC. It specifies CAISESEQGGEQYF.

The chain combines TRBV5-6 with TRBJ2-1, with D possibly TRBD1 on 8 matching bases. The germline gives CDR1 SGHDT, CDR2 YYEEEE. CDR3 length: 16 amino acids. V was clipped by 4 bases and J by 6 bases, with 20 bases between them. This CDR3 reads CASSRGARGQGNEQFF. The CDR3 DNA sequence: TGTGCCAGCAGCCGGGGGGCCAGGGGGCAGGGCAATGAGCAGTTCTTC.

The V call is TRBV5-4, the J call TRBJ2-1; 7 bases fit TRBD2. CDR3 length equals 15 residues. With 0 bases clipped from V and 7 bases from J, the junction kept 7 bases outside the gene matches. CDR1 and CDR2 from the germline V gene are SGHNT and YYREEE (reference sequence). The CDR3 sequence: CASSLVGREGNEQFF. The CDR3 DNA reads TGTGCCAGCAGCTTGGTTGGAAGGGAGGGGAATGAGCAGTTCTTC.

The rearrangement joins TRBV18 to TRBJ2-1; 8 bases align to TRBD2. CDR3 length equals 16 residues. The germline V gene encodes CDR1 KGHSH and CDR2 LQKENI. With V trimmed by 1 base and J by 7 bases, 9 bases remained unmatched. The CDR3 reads CASSPLPREAGNEQFF. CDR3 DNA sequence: TGTGCCAGCTCACCACTGCCGCGGGAGGCGGGGAATGAGCAGTTCTTC.

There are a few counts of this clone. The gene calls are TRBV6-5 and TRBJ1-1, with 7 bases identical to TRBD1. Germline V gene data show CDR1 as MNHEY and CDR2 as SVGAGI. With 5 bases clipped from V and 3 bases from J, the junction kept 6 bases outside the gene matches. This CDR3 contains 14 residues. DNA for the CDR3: TGTGCCAGCAGTGTCCGGGACAGCTACACTGAAGCTTTCTTT. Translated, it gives CASSVRDSYTEAFF.

CDR3 nucleotides: TGTGCCAGCAGTGTAAGCGGATTCGACGATGAGCAGTTCTTC. Translated: CASSVSGFDDEQFF. The rearrangement uses TRBV2 and TRBJ2-1; possibly TRBD2 for D (5 bases). The V gene's germline CDR1 is SNHLY and CDR2 FYNNEI. The germline V and J ends were trimmed by 4 bases and 8 bases, with 15 bases remaining between them. The CDR3 is made up of 14 amino acids.